The T cell receptor (beta chain) under discussion was sequenced for a study of blood T cell repertoires in COVID-19. Across the study: The study drew acute and convalescent COVID-19 samples from the United States, Italy and Spain. Sources were T cells, B-cell-depleted T cells, or PBMCs; the material itself was cDNA or gDNA.

Germline CDR1 reads MNHEY; CDR2 reads SVGAGI. With V trimmed by 5 bases and J by 5 bases, 5 bases remained unmatched. This CDR3 has 13 amino acids. With respect to this clone: Other DNA sequences in this sample translate to the same CDR3.

In the original workflow: Amplification from reference gene primers served as the basis for estimated nucleated cell counts. Clones were read by immunoSEQ multiplex PCR, and TCRdb kept only the in-frame ones, dropping some. That table supplies the V and J calls and clone size; D and trimming were determined from the DNA. This table has under 85,000 clones, around 87% appearing once. Sample: peripheral blood. The chain recombines TRBV6-5 with TRBJ1-1; 7 bases align to TRBD1. The receptor was isolated from a human donor in a cohort sampled during active COVID-19. CDR3: CASSRTGRTEAFF. The CDR3 bases are TGTGCCAGCAGTAGGACAGGTAGGACTGAAGCTTTCTTT.